The rows below give T cell receptor beta chains drawn from one sample of a study of T cell responses to AZD1222 COVID-19 vaccine. Libraries were prepared by immunoSEQ multiplex PCR; TCRdb keeps only in-frame clonotypes and omits some of them. The repertoire has about 150,000 clones, approximately 90% of them found once; the top ten carry approximately 5.1%. This sample comprised peripheral blood, obtained on day 0 of AZD1222 vaccination. The receptors originated from an adult in good health. The CDR3 runs from the conserved cysteine through the conserved F or W. The D gene is left open where the match is weak. Only some rows state a clone size, as once, few, many or a class for expanded clones.

v_gene	abundance	j_gene	d_gene	CDR3nt	CDR3aa
TRBV2	once	TRBJ1-1	NA	TGTGCCAGCAGTCGGGCAGGGTTGGCGGAAGCTTTCTTT	CASSRAGLAEAFF
TRBV7-3	NA	TRBJ2-3	TRBD2	TGTGCCAGCAGCTTGGGGGGGTACACAGATACGCAGTATTTT	CASSLGGYTDTQYF
TRBV28	NA	TRBJ2-1	NA	TGTGCCAGCAGTTTGAGGGTTTACAATGAGCAGTTCTTC	CASSLRVYNEQFF
TRBV6-5	once	TRBJ2-2	NA	TGTGCCAGCAGTCTACAGGGTACCACCGGGGAGCTGTTTTTT	CASSLQGTTGELFF
TRBV14	NA	TRBJ2-1	NA	TGTGCCAGCAGCCAAGAGGGGGCGCGGAATGAGCAGTTCTTC	CASSQEGARNEQFF
TRBV24-1	NA	TRBJ2-1	NA	TGTGCCACCAGCAGCATAGACGGCGAAAGGGGAGTCTCCTACAATGAGCAGTTCTTC	CATSSIDGERGVSYNEQFF
TRBV11-3	once	TRBJ2-1	NA	TGTGCCAGCAGCTTAAACAGAGACAATGAGCAGTTCTTC	CASSLNRDNEQFF
TRBV2	NA	TRBJ2-5	NA	TGTGCCAGCAGTGAAATTGAGGGGACCCAGTACTTC	CASSEIEGTQYF
TRBV5-1	NA	TRBJ1-1	NA	TGCGCCAGCAGCTATACTGAGAACACTGAAGCTTTCTTT	CASSYTENTEAFF
TRBV6-1	NA	TRBJ1-4	TRBD1	TGTGCCAGCAGTGGGTTGGGACAGGGTGTACATGAAAAACTGTTTTTT	CASSGLGQGVHEKLFF
TRBV3-1/TRBV3-2	NA	TRBJ2-1	TRBD2	TGTGCCAGCAGCCACCCGACTAGCGGGCCGTTTTATGAGCAGTTCTTC	CASSHPTSGPFYEQFF
TRBV6-2/TRBV6-3	NA	TRBJ2-3	NA	TGTGCCAGCAGTTACGGGGAGACAGATACGCAGTATTTT	CASSYGETDTQYF
TRBV6-5	NA	TRBJ1-1	NA	TGTGCCAGCAGTTATTTGTACACGGTCACTGAAGCTTTCTTT	CASSYLYTVTEAFF
TRBV3-1/TRBV3-2	NA	TRBJ2-1	NA	TGTGCCAGCGCAGTACAGGGGGGGCGCAATGAGCAGTTCTTC	CASAVQGGRNEQFF
TRBV28	NA	TRBJ1-5	NA	TGTGCCAGCAGTTTCGGTCCCCAGCATTTT	CASSFGPQHF